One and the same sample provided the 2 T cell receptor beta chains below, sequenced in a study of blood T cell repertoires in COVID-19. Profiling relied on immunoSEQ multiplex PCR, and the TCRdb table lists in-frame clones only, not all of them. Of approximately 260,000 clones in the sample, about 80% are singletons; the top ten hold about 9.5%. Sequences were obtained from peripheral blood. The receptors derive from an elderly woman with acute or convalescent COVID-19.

The CDR3 loop is CASSSAGGASPEQFF. The CDR3 DNA reads as TGTGCCAGCAGCTCAGCAGGGGGCGCGAGTCCTGAGCAGTTCTTC. The chain has TRBV7-3 and TRBJ2-1, with 8 bases aligning to TRBD1. J lost 9 bases, V lost 4 bases, and 11 bases had no gene match. Germline values: CDR1 SGHTA, CDR2 FQGTGA. This CDR3 has 15 residues.

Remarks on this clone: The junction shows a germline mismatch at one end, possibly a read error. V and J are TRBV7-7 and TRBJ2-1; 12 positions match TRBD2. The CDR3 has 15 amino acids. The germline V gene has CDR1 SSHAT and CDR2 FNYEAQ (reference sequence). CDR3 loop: CASSPGTSGWNEQFF. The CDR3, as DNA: TGTGCTAGCAGCCCCGGGACTAGCGGGTGGAATGAGCAGTTCTTC.